These 13 T cell receptor beta chains originate from one sample sequenced in a study of blood T cell repertoires in COVID-19. TCRdb's copy holds only in-frame clones and misses some; the assay was immunoSEQ multiplex PCR. The sample has some 130,000 clones; about 88% are singletons. Source material: peripheral blood. Receptor source: a man aged 60-69 years with COVID-19, enrolled during active disease.

The chain joins TRBV24-1 to TRBJ1-2; 7 bases align to TRBD1. The germline CDR1 and CDR2 sequences are KGHDR and SFDVKD. The CDR3 consists of 14 residues. Unmatched junction bases numbered 2, after V lost 3 bases and J lost 2 bases. CDR3 residues: CATSDTQGNYGYTF. CDR3 DNA: TGTGCCACCAGTGATACACAGGGGAACTATGGCTACACCTTC.

V and J are TRBV10-3 and TRBJ2-1, with 8 bases matching TRBD2. CDR3 length equals 16 residues. The junction had 10 bases not matched to a gene; V was cut back by 5 bases and J by 4 bases. Looked up from germline, CDR1 is ENHRY and CDR2 is SYGVKD. The chain's CDR3 is CAISPWGTGGYNEQFF. The CDR3 nucleotides are TGTGCCATCAGTCCCTGGGGGACGGGAGGGTACAATGAGCAGTTCTTC.

V gene TRBV30 combines with J gene TRBJ1-2, with 8 bases fitting TRBD1. V lost 2 bases and J lost 2; bases outside the gene matches: 10. Per the germline V gene, CDR1 is GTSNPN and CDR2 is SVGIG (reference sequence). There are 16 residues in the CDR3. The chain's CDR3 is CAWSPPRTGLNYGYTF. In DNA, the CDR3 is TGTGCCTGGAGTCCCCCGCGGACAGGGCTAAACTATGGCTACACCTTC.

The genes are TRBV5-3 and TRBJ1-1; 7 nucleotides align to TRBD1. TRBV5-3 counts as an open reading frame of uncertain function. This CDR3 is 16 amino acids long. The ends lost 5 bases at V and 1 base at J; junction bases unmatched: 11. The CDR3 loop is CARSFRQGVSNTEAFF. CDR3 coding DNA: TGTGCCAGAAGTTTCCGACAGGGAGTTTCGAACACTGAAGCTTTCTTT.

The CDR3 nucleotides are TGCGCCAGCAGCTTGGCAGGGGCCGGTTACGAGCAGTACTTC. Translation: CASSLAGAGYEQYF. The chain joins TRBV5-1 to TRBJ2-7, with a weak D call TRBD1 (6 bases). The CDR3 sequence is 14 residues long. Trimming stripped 0 bases from V and 4 bases from J, with 11 bases between. Germline V lookup: CDR1 SGHRS, CDR2 YFSETQ.

The table lists this clone with a count of one. The V and J genes are TRBV3-1 (or the pseudogene TRBV3-2) and TRBJ1-6; D not resolved. The V gene's germline CDR1 is LGHDT and CDR2 YNNKEL (reference sequence). The CDR3 runs to 14 residues. The germline V and J ends were trimmed by 5 bases and 5 bases, with 10 bases remaining between them. The CDR3 bases are TGTGCCAGCAGCTCCCGGGATAATAATTCACCCCTCCACTTT. It is translated as CASSSRDNNSPLHF.

The chain carries TRBV18 and TRBJ1-1; TRBD1 aligns across 8 bases. The V gene's germline CDR1 is KGHSH and CDR2 LQKENI. There are 14 residues in the CDR3. The V gene end was trimmed by 4 bases and the J gene end by 4 bases; junction bases not matched to a gene: 5. CDR3 coding DNA: TGTGCCAGCTCACAGGACAGGGAAGGCACTGAAGCTTTCTTT. It encodes CASSQDREGTEAFF.

A single count supports this clone. The chain is built from TRBV9 and TRBJ2-2; tentatively, D is TRBD2 (6 bases). The germline V and J ends were trimmed by 4 bases and 6 bases, with 16 bases remaining between them. The CDR3 runs to 15 residues. The germline CDR1 and CDR2 sequences are SGDLS and YYNGEE. CDR3 in amino acids: CASSPLGGIAGELFF. CDR3 in DNA: TGTGCCAGCAGCCCCCTCGGGGGAATTGCCGGGGAGCTGTTTTTT.

The gene calls are TRBV7-9 and TRBJ2-1; D unclear. Deletions cut 5 bases from V and 1 base from J, with 15 bases between. Germline loops: CDR1 SEHNR, CDR2 FQNEAQ (reference sequence). This CDR3 has 16 amino acids. This CDR3 reads CASSQVLAASYNEQFF. In DNA form, the CDR3 reads TGTGCCAGCAGCCAAGTCCTGGCGGCTTCCTACAATGAGCAGTTCTTC. Complete variable domain (other parts from reference TRBV7-9 and TRBJ2-1): DTGVSQNPRHKITKRGQNVTFRCDPISEHNRLYWYRQTLGQGPEFLTYFQNEAQLEKSRLLSDRFSAERPKGSFSTLEIQRTEQGDSAMYLCASSQVLAASYNEQFFGPGTRLTVL.

This clone was observed once. The J gene is TRBJ2-7, the V gene TRBV7-2; maybe TRBD1 (5 bases). Germline CDR1 is SGHTA and CDR2 is FQGNSA. V lost 0 bases and J lost 1, with 10 bases in between. CDR3 length equals 15 residues. The CDR3 is CASSLATQGSYEQYF. The DNA for the CDR3 is TGTGCCAGCAGCTTAGCCACCCAGGGATCCTACGAGCAGTACTTC. The variable domain in full, completed from reference TRBV7-2 and TRBJ2-7, reads GAGVSQSPSNKVTEKGKDVELRCDPISGHTALYWYRQSLGQGLEFLIYFQGNSAPDKSGLPSDRFSAERTGGSVSTLTIQRTQQEDSAVYLCASSLATQGSYEQYFGPGTRLTVT.

This clone was observed a single time. This rearrangement joins TRBV12-3 or TRBV12-4 to TRBJ1-2; D remains unclear. This CDR3 is built from 13 residues. V shed 2 bases and J shed 4 bases, with 8 bases lying between them. The CDR3 bases are TGTGCCAGCAGTTTAAGAGGGAGCTATGGCTACACCTTC. Its protein product is CASSLRGSYGYTF.

With regard to this clone: Other DNA sequences in this sample translate to the same CDR3. This chain connects TRBV4-3 to TRBJ2-2; D not certain. This CDR3 has 16 amino acids. The V end was cut by 0 bases, the J end by 2 bases, with 10 bases between. The germline CDR1 and CDR2 sequences are LGHNA and YSLEER. The chain's CDR3 is CASSQDPGQNTGELFF. In nucleotides, the CDR3 is TGCGCCAGCAGCCAAGATCCGGGTCAAAACACCGGGGAGCTGTTTTTT.

The genes are TRBV2 and TRBJ2-5, with 7 positions matching TRBD2. The CDR3 is 11 amino acids. From germline, CDR1 is SNHLY and CDR2 FYNNEI. Losses at the gene ends were 8 bases for V and 5 bases for J; bases not matched to a gene: 2. The CDR3 region is CASRGGETQYF. The DNA for the CDR3 is TGTGCCAGCCGGGGAGGGGAGACCCAGTACTTC.